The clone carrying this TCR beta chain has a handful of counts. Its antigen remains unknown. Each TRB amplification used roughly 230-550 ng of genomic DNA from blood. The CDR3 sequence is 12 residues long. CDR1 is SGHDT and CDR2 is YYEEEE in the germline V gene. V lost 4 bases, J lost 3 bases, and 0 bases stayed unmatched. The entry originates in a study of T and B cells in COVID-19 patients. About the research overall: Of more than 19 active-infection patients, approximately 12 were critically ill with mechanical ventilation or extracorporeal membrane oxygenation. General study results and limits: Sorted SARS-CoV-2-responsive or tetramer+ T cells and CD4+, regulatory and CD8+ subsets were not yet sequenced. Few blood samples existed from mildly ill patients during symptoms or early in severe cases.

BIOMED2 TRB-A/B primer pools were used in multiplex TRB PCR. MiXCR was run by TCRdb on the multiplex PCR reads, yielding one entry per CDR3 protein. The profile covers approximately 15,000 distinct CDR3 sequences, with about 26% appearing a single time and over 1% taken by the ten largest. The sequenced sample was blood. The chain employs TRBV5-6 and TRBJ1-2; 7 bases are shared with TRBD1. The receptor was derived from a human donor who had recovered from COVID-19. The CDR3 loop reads CASSQGDYGYTF. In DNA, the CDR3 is TGTGCCAGCAGCCAGGGGGACTATGGCTACACCTTC.